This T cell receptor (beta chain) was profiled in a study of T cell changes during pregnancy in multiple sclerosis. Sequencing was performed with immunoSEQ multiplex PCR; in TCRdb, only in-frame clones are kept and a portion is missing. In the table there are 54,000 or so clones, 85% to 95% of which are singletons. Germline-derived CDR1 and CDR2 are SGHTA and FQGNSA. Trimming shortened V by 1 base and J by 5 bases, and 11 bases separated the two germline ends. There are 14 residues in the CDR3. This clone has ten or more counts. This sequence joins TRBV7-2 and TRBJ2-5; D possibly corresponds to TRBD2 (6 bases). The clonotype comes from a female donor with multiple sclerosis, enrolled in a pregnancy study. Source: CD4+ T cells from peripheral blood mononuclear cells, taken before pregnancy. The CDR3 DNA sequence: TGTGCCAGCAGCTTAGGGGGCGCGGGGGAGACCCAGTACTTC. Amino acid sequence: CASSLGGAGETQYF.